A selection of T cell receptor beta chains follows, all from one sample in a study of T cell changes during pregnancy in multiple sclerosis. Sequencing was performed with immunoSEQ multiplex PCR; in TCRdb, only in-frame clones are kept and a portion is missing. The sample lists 35,000 to 50,000 clones, about 88% seen once, with 1.2% in the top ten. Sequencing was performed on CD4+ T cells from peripheral blood mononuclear cells, taken in the second trimester of pregnancy. Receptors originate from a female donor with multiple sclerosis, enrolled in a pregnancy study. The CDR3 runs from the conserved cysteine through the conserved F or W. A D gene is named only where the DNA matches it firmly. Clone size is not always given. Where it is, it says once, few, many or a class for expanded clones.

v_call	clone_size	d_call	j_call	cdr3_nt	cdr3_aa
TRBV28	NA	TRBD1	TRBJ2-4	TGTGCCACCACACTGACACAGGGGCCCAAAAACATTCAGTACTTC	CATTLTQGPKNIQYF
TRBV5-4	few	TRBD1	TRBJ1-3	TGTGCCAGCAGCGAGGACAGGGGCAACACCATATATTTT	CASSEDRGNTIYF
TRBV5-5	once	TRBD2	TRBJ2-3	TGTGCCAGCAGCTTAAGGACTAGCGGGGGCACAGATACGCAGTATTTT	CASSLRTSGGTDTQYF
TRBV5-1	NA	TRBD2	TRBJ2-2	TGCGCCAGCAGCCTGGCGCTAGCGGGAGTGGGGACCGGGGAGCTGTTTTTT	CASSLALAGVGTGELFF
TRBV7-8	NA	NA	TRBJ1-1	TGTGCCAGCAGCCCACTCCGAGCCCCGGGGGAGACTGAAGCTTTCTTT	CASSPLRAPGETEAFF
TRBV5-4	once	NA	TRBJ1-4	TGTGCCAGCAGCCCCGGGGGGAGAGCAACTAATGAAAAACTGTTTTTT	CASSPGGRATNEKLFF
TRBV5-8	NA	TRBD1	TRBJ1-5	TGTGCCAGCAGCTCGGGACAGGGGGTCGGTCAGCCCCAGCATTTT	CASSSGQGVGQPQHF
TRBV13	NA	NA	TRBJ2-3	TGTGCCAGCAGCTTAGGACAGGGTAACACAGATACGCAGTATTTT	CASSLGQGNTDTQYF
TRBV27	NA	TRBD1	TRBJ1-2	TGTGCCAGCAGTCCCCTGACAGGGGAGGTTGGCTACACCTTC	CASSPLTGEVGYTF
TRBV30	NA	TRBD2	TRBJ2-1	TGTGCCTGGAGTGGACTAGCGGGAGGGAGCTCCTACAATGAGCAGTTCTTC	CAWSGLAGGSSYNEQFF
TRBV7-2	NA	TRBD2	TRBJ2-1	TGTGCCAGCAGCCCCGCTCTAGCGGGACTATACAATGAGCAGTTCTTC	CASSPALAGLYNEQFF
TRBV21-1	NA	NA	TRBJ1-4	TGTGCCAGCAGCAAACCAGGGGGCAGTGAAAAACTGTTTTTT	CASSKPGGSEKLFF
TRBV29-1	NA	NA	TRBJ1-2	TGCAGCGGAAAAACAGGCCTCTATGGCTACACCTTC	CSGKTGLYGYTF
TRBV5-1	NA	TRBD2	TRBJ2-1	TGCGCCAGCAGTTCGGGACTAGAGCAGTTCTTC	CASSSGLEQFF
TRBV11-2	medium-sized	TRBD2	TRBJ2-1	TGTGCCAGCAGCGACGCGGCGGGAGTGAGGAATGAGCAGTTCTTC	CASSDAAGVRNEQFF
TRBV6-5	NA	NA	TRBJ2-7	TGTGCCAGCAGTAGGCGACCGGACAGCTTTTTCGAGCAGTACTTC	CASSRRPDSFFEQYF
TRBV6-5	NA	NA	TRBJ1-2	TGTGCCAGCAGTTCATCTAACTATGGCTACACCTTC	CASSSSNYGYTF
TRBV2	once	TRBD2	TRBJ2-5	TGTGCCAGCAGAGCGGGAGGATCGTTCCAAGAGACCCAGTACTTC	CASRAGGSFQETQYF
TRBV30	NA	TRBD1	TRBJ1-2	TGTGCCTGGAGTGTACTCGGGGACAGCTATGGCTACACCTTC	CAWSVLGDSYGYTF
TRBV5-4	NA	NA	TRBJ1-5	TGTGCCAGCAGCTTGAACACCGAGGCCGATCGGCCCCAGCATTTT	CASSLNTEADRPQHF
TRBV6-1	few	NA	TRBJ2-7	TGTGCCAGCAGTGAAATCAAGCTATCCTACGAGCAGTACTTC	CASSEIKLSYEQYF
TRBV28	few	NA	TRBJ1-3	TGTGCCAGCAGAACTGGGGGGGCCCCCTCTGGAAACACCATATATTTT	CASRTGGAPSGNTIYF
TRBV18	NA	NA	TRBJ2-1	TGTGCCAGCTCACCACCTCTTGCGACATCGTTCGTTAAGCAGTTCTTC	CASSPPLATSFVKQFF
TRBV27	NA	NA	TRBJ2-7	TGTGCCAGCAGTCCACAGTTCCCCGCGAAAAACGAGCAGTACTTC	CASSPQFPAKNEQYF
TRBV7-8	NA	NA	TRBJ2-1	TGTGCCAGCAGCTTAAGAACTAACCTTCGGGAGCAGTTCTTC	CASSLRTNLREQFF
TRBV4-1	NA	TRBD1	TRBJ2-2	TGCGCCAGCAGCTTCGACAGGGGGGTAGGGAGTTACACCGGGGAGCTGTTTTTT	CASSFDRGVGSYTGELFF
TRBV5-1	NA	TRBD1	TRBJ1-4	TGCGCCAGCAGCTTTACAGGGGCCACGAGTGAAAAACTGTTTTTT	CASSFTGATSEKLFF
TRBV10-3	NA	NA	TRBJ2-3	TGTGCCTCCATGAAAGGGGCAGATACGCAGTATTTT	CASMKGADTQYF
TRBV28	NA	NA	TRBJ2-5	TGTGCCAGCAGTTTTCGGGGGGAGACCCAGTACTTC	CASSFRGETQYF
TRBV19	NA	TRBD2	TRBJ2-2	TGTGCCAGCGGGGGGGCAGTACGCACCGGGGAGCTGTTTTTT	CASGGAVRTGELFF
TRBV7-2	few	TRBD2	TRBJ2-7	TGTGCCAGCAGCCTTTGGCCTAGCGGGAGTTCCTACGAGCAGTACTTC	CASSLWPSGSSYEQYF
TRBV7-9	medium-sized	TRBD1	TRBJ2-3	TGTGCCAGCAGCTGGGGACAGAGCACAGATACGCAGTATTTT	CASSWGQSTDTQYF
TRBV18	NA	NA	TRBJ2-7	TGTGCCAGCTCGGGCCAGCAATACGAGCAGTACTTC	CASSGQQYEQYF
TRBV6-1	NA	NA	TRBJ2-7	TGTGCCAGCAGTGGGGGGCCGAGAAAGGGCTACGAGCAGTACTTC	CASSGGPRKGYEQYF
TRBV18	NA	NA	TRBJ2-2	TGTGCCAGCTCACCAAATCAACTACTCACCGGGGAGCTGTTTTTT	CASSPNQLLTGELFF
TRBV28	NA	NA	TRBJ1-2	TGTGCCAGCAGTTTGGGCAGGGGCCACTCTAACTATGGCTACACCTTC	CASSLGRGHSNYGYTF
TRBV30	NA	TRBD1	TRBJ2-7	TGTGCCTGGGGGGACAGTGCCTACGAGCAGTACTTC	CAWGDSAYEQYF
TRBV27	NA	NA	TRBJ2-7	TGTGCCAGCAGTCGGAGGCGGGCGCGAATGGACGAGCAGTACTTC	CASSRRRARMDEQYF
TRBV28	NA	NA	TRBJ1-2	TGTGCCAGCAGTGCACAGACAGTGCCCAACTATGGCTACACCTTC	CASSAQTVPNYGYTF
TRBV5-1	NA	NA	TRBJ2-2	TGCGCCAGCAGATTAGCCCTGTCGGGGGAGCTGTTTTTT	CASRLALSGELFF
TRBV5-1	NA	NA	TRBJ1-4	TGCGCCAGCAGCTCCACAGGGAGGGGTACTAATGAAAAACTGTTTTTT	CASSSTGRGTNEKLFF
TRBV27	NA	TRBD1	TRBJ2-7	TGTGCCAGCAGTGGACAGGGGGTGCACGAGCAGTACTTC	CASSGQGVHEQYF
TRBV9	NA	NA	TRBJ2-3	TGTGCCAGCAGCCCCATAGGGAGGCATTGGGACACAGATACGCAGTATTTT	CASSPIGRHWDTDTQYF
TRBV27	NA	TRBD1	TRBJ2-1	TGTGCCAGCAGTTTACGGTGGGGACAGGGGGCGCTCGGGGCGTATGAGCAGTTCTTC	CASSLRWGQGALGAYEQFF
TRBV6-6	NA	NA	TRBJ2-7	TGTGCCAGCAGTCCCCCGGGAAGGATAGATTACGAGCAGTACTTC	CASSPPGRIDYEQYF
TRBV5-4	NA	NA	TRBJ1-1	TGTGCCAGCAGCTTGACCCTTAGTGGTGAAGCTTTCTTT	CASSLTLSGEAFF
TRBV5-4	NA	TRBD1	TRBJ2-1	TGTGCCAGCAGCTTCCCCGGAGACAGGGTGAAGTTCTTC	CASSFPGDRVKFF
TRBV6-1	NA	NA	TRBJ2-3	TGTGCCAGCAGTGGGGCAGTTAGCGGCCCTTTAGATACGCAGTATTTT	CASSGAVSGPLDTQYF
TRBV6-5	NA	TRBD2	TRBJ2-7	TGTGCCAGCAGTTACTCGACCTCTAGCGGGAGCTCGGAGCAGTACTTC	CASSYSTSSGSSEQYF
TRBV6-5	NA	NA	TRBJ2-1	TGTGCCAGCAGTTACGGGGGACTCCTGGAAAAGCAGTTCTTC	CASSYGGLLEKQFF
TRBV4-2	once	TRBD1	TRBJ1-4	TGTGCCAGCAGCCACGCCCGACAGGGGGGGTGGGAAAAACTGTTTTTT	CASSHARQGGWEKLFF
TRBV13	NA	NA	TRBJ2-3	TGTGCCAGCAGCATAGACCAGGGGACTAATACGCAGTATTTT	CASSIDQGTNTQYF
TRBV9	NA	TRBD2	TRBJ2-2	TGTGCCAGCAGCGTAAAGCGGGAGCTGACCGGGGAGCTGTTTTTT	CASSVKRELTGELFF